The rows below give T cell receptor beta chains drawn from one sample of a study of cytomegalovirus exposure and HLA in healthy donors. Clones were sequenced by immunoSEQ multiplex PCR, and TCRdb holds only the in-frame ones, with some missing. The sample lists fewer than 90,000 clones, about 73% occurring once. Sequencing was done on a sample of PBMCs. The receptor set was obtained from a woman aged 45-60 years in good health and CMV-seropositive. CDR3s leave out the opening cysteine and the closing phenylalanine or tryptophan. The order of the fields is CDR3 protein, J gene, clone size, V gene. Clone sizes are given selectively: once, few, many, or a class where the clone is expanded.

ASSMLGTGYDNERF	TRBJ2-1	once	TRBV19
ASSLQAPYEQY	TRBJ2-7	once	TRBV6-5
ASSFWGQTYEAF	TRBJ1-1	-	TRBV28
ASSLGGGDGYT	TRBJ1-2	-	TRBV5-4
ASSPRGGGEQY	TRBJ2-7	-	TRBV7-9
ASSIYEQY	TRBJ2-7	-	TRBV11-2
ASISLQISGLAQETQY	TRBJ2-5	-	TRBV7-8
ASSQEVTGGANGYT	TRBJ1-2	-	TRBV4-3
ASSPPLSLTSGSLSYNEQF	TRBJ2-1	-	TRBV18
ASSLAGGNNEQF	TRBJ2-1	-	TRBV28
SVAPSGVGTDTQY	TRBJ2-3	-	TRBV29-1
ASSQSRQMNTEAF	TRBJ1-1	once	TRBV4-1
ASSQAGTGKTEAF	TRBJ1-1	-	TRBV4-1
ASSRFSEQY	TRBJ2-7	-	TRBV19
ASSLEGQDNSPLH	TRBJ1-6	-	TRBV7-9
ASRGTGTGNTGELF	TRBJ2-2	-	TRBV5-1
ASSFHRGGNQPQH	TRBJ1-5	-	TRBV5-8
ASSQDSQRTGREQF	TRBJ2-1	-	TRBV4-3
ASSLPGWTFYGYT	TRBJ1-2	-	TRBV7-2
ASSQDRDGHLITGELF	TRBJ2-2	-	TRBV4-3
AIRQTNYGYT	TRBJ1-2	-	TRBV10-3
ASSWTDYNEQF	TRBJ2-1	-	TRBV28
ASNPSGVKSEQF	TRBJ2-1	few	TRBV19
ASSLAPSGTTYNEQF	TRBJ2-1	-	TRBV5-1
ASSLVGTGVGQPQH	TRBJ1-5	-	TRBV7-2
ASSTGSDSPGGYT	TRBJ1-2	-	TRBV5-4
ASSLPGLAGVNEQF	TRBJ2-1	once	TRBV5-1
ALNRDLNTEAF	TRBJ1-1	-	TRBV30
ASSSGLGNTGELF	TRBJ2-2	-	TRBV7-9
ASSSDSRGGLYEQY	-	-	TRBV6-6
AWSMQGSNQPQH	TRBJ1-5	-	TRBV30
ASTRMTGTIYEQY	TRBJ2-7	-	TRBV6-5
ASSNRDYSYNEQF	TRBJ2-1	-	TRBV9
ASSTQGTEAF	TRBJ1-1	-	TRBV19
SVGAGVSTDTQY	TRBJ2-3	-	TRBV29-1
ASSFSPGLAGSSYNEQF	TRBJ2-1	-	TRBV27
ASRHKTGASGNEKLF	TRBJ1-4	-	TRBV9
ASSARQGHATNEKLF	TRBJ1-4	-	TRBV9
AWGILRTLKGTEAF	TRBJ1-1	few	TRBV30
ASSPSGSGLSYEQY	TRBJ2-7	-	TRBV27
ASSGQNYGYT	TRBJ1-2	-	TRBV7-9
ASSSGLAGSGAKNIQY	TRBJ2-4	-	TRBV28
ASSINRGDTQY	TRBJ2-3	once	TRBV19
ASSPGQQETQY	TRBJ2-5	few	TRBV18
ASSLDGAAGEKLF	TRBJ1-4	-	TRBV28